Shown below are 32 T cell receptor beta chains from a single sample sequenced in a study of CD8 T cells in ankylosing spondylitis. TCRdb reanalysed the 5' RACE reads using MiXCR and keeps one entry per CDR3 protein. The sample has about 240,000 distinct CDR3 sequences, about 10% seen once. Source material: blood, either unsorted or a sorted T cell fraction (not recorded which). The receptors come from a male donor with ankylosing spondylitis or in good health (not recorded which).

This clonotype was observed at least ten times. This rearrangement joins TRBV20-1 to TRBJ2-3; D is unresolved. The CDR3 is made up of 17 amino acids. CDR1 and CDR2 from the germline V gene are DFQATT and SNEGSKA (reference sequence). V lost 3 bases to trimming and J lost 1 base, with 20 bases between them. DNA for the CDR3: TGCAGTGCTAGTGCCAGCCTAGGTCCTGGAGGCACAGATACGCAGTATTTT. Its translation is CSASASLGPGGTDTQYF.

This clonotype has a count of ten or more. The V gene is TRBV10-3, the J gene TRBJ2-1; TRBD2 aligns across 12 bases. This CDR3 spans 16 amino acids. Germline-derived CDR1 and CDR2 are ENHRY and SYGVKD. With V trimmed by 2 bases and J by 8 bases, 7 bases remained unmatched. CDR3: CAISELTSGSFHEQFF. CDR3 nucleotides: TGTGCCATCAGTGAGCTGACTAGCGGGAGTTTTCATGAGCAGTTCTTC.

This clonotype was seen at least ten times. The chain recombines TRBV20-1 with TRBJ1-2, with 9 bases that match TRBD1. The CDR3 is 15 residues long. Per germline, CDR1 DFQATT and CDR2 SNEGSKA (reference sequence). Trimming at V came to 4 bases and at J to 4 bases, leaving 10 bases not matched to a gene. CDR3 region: CSATRTGTGLYGYTF. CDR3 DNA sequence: TGCAGTGCTACCCGTACCGGGACAGGGCTCTATGGCTACACCTTC.

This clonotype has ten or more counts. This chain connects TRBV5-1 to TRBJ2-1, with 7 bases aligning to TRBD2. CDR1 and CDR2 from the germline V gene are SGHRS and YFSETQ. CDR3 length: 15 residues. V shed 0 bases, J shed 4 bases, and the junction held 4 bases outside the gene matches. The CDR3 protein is CASSLASGHYNEQFF. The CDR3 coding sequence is TGCGCCAGCAGCTTGGCTAGCGGTCATTACAATGAGCAGTTCTTC. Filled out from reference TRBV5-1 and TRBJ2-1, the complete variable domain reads KAGVTQTPRYLIKTRGQQVTLSCSPISGHRSVSWYQQTPGQGLQFLFEYFSETQRNKGNFPGRFSGRQFSNSRSEMNVSTLELGDSALYLCASSLASGHYNEQFFGPGTRLTVL.

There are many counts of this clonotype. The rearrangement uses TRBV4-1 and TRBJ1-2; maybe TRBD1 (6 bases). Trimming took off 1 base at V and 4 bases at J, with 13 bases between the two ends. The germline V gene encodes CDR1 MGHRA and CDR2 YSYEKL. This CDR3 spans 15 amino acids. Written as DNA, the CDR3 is TGCGCCAGCAGCCAAGGGAGAGACAGGACCTATGGCTACACCTTC. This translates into CASSQGRDRTYGYTF.

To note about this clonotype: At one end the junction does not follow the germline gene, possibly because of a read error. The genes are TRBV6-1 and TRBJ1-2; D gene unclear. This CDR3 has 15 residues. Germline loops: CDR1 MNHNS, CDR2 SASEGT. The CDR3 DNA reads TGTGCCAGCAGGGGAGGACTCTACGGGAACTATGACTACACCTTC. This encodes CASRGGLYGNYDYTF.

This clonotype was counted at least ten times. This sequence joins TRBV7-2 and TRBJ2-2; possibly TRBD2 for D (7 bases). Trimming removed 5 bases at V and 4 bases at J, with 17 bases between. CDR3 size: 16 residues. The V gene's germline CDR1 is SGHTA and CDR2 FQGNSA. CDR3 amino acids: CASSQRTGGGTGELFF. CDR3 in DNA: TGTGCCAGCAGCCAAAGAACGGGGGGCGGCACCGGGGAGCTGTTTTTT.

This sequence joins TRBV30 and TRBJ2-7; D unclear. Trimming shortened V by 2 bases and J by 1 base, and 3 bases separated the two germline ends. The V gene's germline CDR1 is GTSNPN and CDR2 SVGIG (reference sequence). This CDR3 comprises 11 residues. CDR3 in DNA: TGTGCCTGGAGTTCTTCCTACGAGCAGTACTTC. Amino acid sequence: CAWSSSYEQYF.

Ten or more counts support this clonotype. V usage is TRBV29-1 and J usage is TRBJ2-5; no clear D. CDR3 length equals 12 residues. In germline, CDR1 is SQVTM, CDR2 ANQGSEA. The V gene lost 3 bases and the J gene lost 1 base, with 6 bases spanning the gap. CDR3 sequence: CSVDPSQETQYF. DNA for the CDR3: TGCAGCGTTGACCCGTCCCAAGAGACCCAGTACTTC. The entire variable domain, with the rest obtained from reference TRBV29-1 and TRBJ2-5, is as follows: SAVISQKPSRDICQRGTSLTIQCQVDSQVTMMFWYRQQPGQSLTLIATANQGSEATYESGFVIDKFPISRPNLTFSTLTVSNMSPEDSSIYLCSVDPSQETQYFGPGTRLLVL.

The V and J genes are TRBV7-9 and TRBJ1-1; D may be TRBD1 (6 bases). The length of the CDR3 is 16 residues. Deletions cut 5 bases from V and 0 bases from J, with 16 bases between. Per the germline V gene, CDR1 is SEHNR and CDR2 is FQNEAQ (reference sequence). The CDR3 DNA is TGTGCCAGCAGCCTAGGGGGGCAGAACATGAACACTGAAGCTTTCTTT. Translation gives CASSLGGQNMNTEAFF.

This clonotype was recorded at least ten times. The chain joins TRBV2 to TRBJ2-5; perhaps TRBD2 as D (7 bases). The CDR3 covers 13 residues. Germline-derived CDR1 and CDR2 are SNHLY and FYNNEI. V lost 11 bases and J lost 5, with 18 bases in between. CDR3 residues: CAGRGAPGETQYF. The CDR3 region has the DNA TGTGCCGGCCGGGGGGCGCCGGGGGAGACCCAGTACTTC.

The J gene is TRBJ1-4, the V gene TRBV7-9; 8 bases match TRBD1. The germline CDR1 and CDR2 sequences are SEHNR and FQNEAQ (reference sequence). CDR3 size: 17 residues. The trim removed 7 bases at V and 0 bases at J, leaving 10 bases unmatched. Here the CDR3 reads CASIGTGPSATNEKLFF. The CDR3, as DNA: TGTGCCAGCATCGGGACAGGCCCTTCGGCAACTAATGAAAAACTGTTTTTT.

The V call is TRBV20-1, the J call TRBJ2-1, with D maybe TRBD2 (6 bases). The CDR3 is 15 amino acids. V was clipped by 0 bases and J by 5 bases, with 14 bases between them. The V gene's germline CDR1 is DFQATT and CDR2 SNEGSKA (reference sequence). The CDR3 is CSARDPVAVHNEQFF. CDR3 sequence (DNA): TGCAGTGCTAGAGATCCTGTAGCGGTCCACAATGAGCAGTTCTTC.

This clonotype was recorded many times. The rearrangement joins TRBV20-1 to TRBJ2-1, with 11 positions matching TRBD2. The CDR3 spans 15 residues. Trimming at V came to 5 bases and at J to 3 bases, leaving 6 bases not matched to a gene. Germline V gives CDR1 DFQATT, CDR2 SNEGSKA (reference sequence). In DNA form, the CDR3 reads TGCAGTGCTTTCCTGACTAGCGGGATCTACAATGAGCAGTTCTTC. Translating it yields CSAFLTSGIYNEQFF.

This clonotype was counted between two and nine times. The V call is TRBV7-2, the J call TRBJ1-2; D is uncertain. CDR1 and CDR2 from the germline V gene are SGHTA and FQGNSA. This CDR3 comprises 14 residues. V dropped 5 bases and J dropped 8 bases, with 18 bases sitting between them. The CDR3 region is CASSLGPKVYGYTF. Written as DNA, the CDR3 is TGTGCCAGCAGCCTGGGCCCTAAGGTCTACGGCTACACCTTC.

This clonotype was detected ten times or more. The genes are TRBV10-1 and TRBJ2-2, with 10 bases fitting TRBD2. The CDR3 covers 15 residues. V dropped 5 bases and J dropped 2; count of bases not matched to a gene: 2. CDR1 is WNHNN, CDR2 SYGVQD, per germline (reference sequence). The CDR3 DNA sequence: TGCGCCAGCAGTAGGACTAGCGGTAACACCGGGGAGCTGTTTTTT. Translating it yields CASSRTSGNTGELFF.

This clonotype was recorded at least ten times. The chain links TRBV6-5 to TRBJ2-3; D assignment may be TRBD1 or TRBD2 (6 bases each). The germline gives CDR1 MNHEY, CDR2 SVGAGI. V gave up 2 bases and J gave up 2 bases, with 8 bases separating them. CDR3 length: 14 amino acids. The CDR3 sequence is CASSYRGDTDTQYF. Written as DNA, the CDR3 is TGTGCCAGCAGTTACAGGGGGGACACAGATACGCAGTATTTT.

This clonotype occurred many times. CDR3 sequence reads: CAWSTFGGYTF. DNA of the CDR3: TGTGCCTGGAGCACCTTTGGAGGCTACACCTTC. J is TRBJ1-2 and V is TRBV30; unclear D gene. This CDR3 is built from 11 residues. The germline gives CDR1 GTSNPN, CDR2 SVGIG (reference sequence). Trimming removed 3 bases at V and 8 bases at J, with 10 bases between.

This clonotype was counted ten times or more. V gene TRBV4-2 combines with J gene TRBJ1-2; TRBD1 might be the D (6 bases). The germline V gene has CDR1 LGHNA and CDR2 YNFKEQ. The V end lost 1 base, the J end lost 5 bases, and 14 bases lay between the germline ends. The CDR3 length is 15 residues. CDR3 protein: CASSQARTVDYGYTF. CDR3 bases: TGTGCCAGCAGCCAAGCCCGGACAGTCGATTATGGCTACACCTTC.

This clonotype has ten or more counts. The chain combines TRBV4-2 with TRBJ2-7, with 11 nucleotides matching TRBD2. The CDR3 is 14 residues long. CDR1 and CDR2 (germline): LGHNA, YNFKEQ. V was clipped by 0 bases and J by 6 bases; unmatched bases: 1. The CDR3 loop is CASSQEGLAVEQYF. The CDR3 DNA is TGTGCCAGCAGCCAAGAGGGACTAGCGGTCGAGCAGTACTTC.

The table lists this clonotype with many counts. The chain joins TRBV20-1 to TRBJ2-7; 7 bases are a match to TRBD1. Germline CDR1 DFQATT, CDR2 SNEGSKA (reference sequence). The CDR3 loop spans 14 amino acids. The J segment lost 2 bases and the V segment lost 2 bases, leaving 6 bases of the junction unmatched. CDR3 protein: CSARIGQAPYEQYF. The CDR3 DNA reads TGCAGTGCTAGAATAGGACAGGCCCCCTACGAGCAGTACTTC.

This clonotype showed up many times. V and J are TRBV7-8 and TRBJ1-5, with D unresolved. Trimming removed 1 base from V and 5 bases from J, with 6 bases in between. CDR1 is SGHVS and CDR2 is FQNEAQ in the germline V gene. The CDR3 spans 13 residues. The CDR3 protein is CASSLESHQPQHF. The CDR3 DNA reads TGTGCCAGCAGCTTAGAATCCCATCAGCCCCAGCATTTT.

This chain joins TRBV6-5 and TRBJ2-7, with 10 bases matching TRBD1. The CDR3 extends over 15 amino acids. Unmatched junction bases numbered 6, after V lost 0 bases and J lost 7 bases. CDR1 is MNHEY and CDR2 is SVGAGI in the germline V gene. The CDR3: CASSYSKTGGLEQYF. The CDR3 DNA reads TGTGCCAGCAGTTACTCGAAGACAGGGGGCCTGGAGCAGTACTTC.

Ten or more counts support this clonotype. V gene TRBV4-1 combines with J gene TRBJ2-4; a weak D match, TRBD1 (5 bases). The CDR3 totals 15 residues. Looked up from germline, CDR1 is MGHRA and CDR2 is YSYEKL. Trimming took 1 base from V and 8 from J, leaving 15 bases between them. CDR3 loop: CASSQVGLGAHIQYF. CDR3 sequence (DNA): TGCGCCAGCAGCCAAGTAGGGCTTGGGGCCCACATTCAGTACTTC.

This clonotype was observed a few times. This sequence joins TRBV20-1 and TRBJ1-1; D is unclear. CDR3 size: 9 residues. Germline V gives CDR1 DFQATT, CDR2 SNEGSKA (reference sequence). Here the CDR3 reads CTLGPYAFF. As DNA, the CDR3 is TGCACCCTTGGACCATATGCTTTCTTT.

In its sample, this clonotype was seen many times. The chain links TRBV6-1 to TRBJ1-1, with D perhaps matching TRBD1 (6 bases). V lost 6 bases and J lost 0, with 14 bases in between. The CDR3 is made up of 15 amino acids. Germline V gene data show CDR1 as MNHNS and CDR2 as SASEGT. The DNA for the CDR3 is TGTGCCAGCAGGGCGAGACAGGTTATGAACACTGAAGCTTTCTTT. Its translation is CASRARQVMNTEAFF.

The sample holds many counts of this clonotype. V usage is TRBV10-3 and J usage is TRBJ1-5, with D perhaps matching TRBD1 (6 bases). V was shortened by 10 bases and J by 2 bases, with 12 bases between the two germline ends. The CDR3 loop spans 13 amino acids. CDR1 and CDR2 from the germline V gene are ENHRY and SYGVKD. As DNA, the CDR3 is TGTGCCACCGGGGGGGCCGGCAATCAGCCCCAGCATTTT. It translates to CATGGAGNQPQHF.

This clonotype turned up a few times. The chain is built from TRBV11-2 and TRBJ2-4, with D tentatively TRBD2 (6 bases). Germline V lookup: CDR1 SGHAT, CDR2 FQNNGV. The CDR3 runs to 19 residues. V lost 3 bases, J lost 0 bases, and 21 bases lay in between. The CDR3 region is CASSFQRFSSALAKNIQYF. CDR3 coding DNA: TGTGCCAGCAGCTTCCAAAGATTTTCTAGCGCCCTAGCCAAAAACATTCAGTACTTC.

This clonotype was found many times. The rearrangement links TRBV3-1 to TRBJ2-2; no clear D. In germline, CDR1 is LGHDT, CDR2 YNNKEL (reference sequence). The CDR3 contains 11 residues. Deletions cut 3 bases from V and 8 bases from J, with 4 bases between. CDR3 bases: TGTGCCAGCAGCCAGCTTGGGGAGCTGTTTTTT. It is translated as CASSQLGELFF. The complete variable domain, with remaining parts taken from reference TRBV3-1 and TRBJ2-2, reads DTAVSQTPKYLVTQMGNDKSIKCEQNLGHDTMYWYKQDSKKFLKIMFSYNNKELIINETVPNRFSPKSPDKAHLNLHINSLELGDSAVYFCASSQLGELFFGEGSRLTVL.

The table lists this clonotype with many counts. CDR3 nucleotides: TGCAGTGCTAGTCGGACAGGGATCCAAGAGACCCAGTACTTC. Translation: CSASRTGIQETQYF. The V gene is TRBV20-1, the J gene TRBJ2-5; 8 bases match TRBD1. The CDR3 extends over 14 amino acids. Looked up from germline, CDR1 is DFQATT and CDR2 is SNEGSKA (reference sequence). The V and J ends lost 3 bases and 1 base, in that order; junction bases with no gene match: 4.

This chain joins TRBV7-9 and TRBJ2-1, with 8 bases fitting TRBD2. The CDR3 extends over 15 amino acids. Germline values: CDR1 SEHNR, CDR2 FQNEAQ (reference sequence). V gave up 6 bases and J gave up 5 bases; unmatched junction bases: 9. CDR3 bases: TGTGCCAGCAGGGTGGGCAGCGGGAGAAACAATGAGCAGTTCTTC. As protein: CASRVGSGRNNEQFF. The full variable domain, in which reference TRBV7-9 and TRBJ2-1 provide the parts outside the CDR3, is DTGVSQNPRHKITKRGQNVTFRCDPISEHNRLYWYRQTLGQGPEFLTYFQNEAQLEKSRLLSDRFSAERPKGSFSTLEIQRTEQGDSAMYLCASRVGSGRNNEQFFGPGTRLTVL.

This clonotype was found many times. CDR3 loop: CASRPIQGDGYTF. CDR3 DNA: TGTGCCAGCAGGCCCATACAGGGTGATGGCTACACCTTC. The genes are TRBV5-5 and TRBJ1-2; possibly TRBD1 for D (6 bases). CDR1 and CDR2 from the germline V gene are SGHKS and YYEKEE (reference sequence). CDR3 length: 13 amino acids. Trimming took 5 bases from V and 6 from J, leaving 14 bases between them.